This passage covers 28 T cell receptor beta chains from one sample sequenced in a study of T-cell memory formation after mild COVID-19 (dated by TCRdb to about 2021). The library was obtained by 5' RACE. Sequenced using an Illumina NovaSeq 6000. TCRdb ran its own pipeline on the public reads, namely fastp trimming at Q25 and MiXCR clone calling, and kept in-frame beta chains. Here each entry gathers all rows of one CDR3 protein and keeps the most common genes and DNA. In this sample the table shows tens of thousands of distinct CDR3 sequences, about 13% of which occur a single time. The ten largest account for about 25% of the sample. The sequencing input was PBMCs or a T cell subset sorted from them (not recorded which). The receptors were sampled from an adult woman who had mild COVID-19 (a few samples of this study predate the infection). The sample titles of this study are shuffled in the database, so cell type and time point are left out; the donor was told from shared clones.

The sample holds a few counts of this clonotype. This chain joins TRBV3-1 and TRBJ2-7; TRBD2 is a possible D gene (7 bases). With 0 bases removed from V and 1 base from J, the gap between germline ends came to 16 bases. Looked up from germline, CDR1 is LGHDT and CDR2 is YNNKEL (reference sequence). This CDR3 is 17 amino acids long. CDR3 coding DNA: TGTGCCAGCAGCCAAGACCCCCGGGGAGGGGGTTCCTACGAGCAGTACTTC. This encodes CASSQDPRGGGSYEQYF.

This clonotype showed up just once. The chain links TRBV7-6 to TRBJ1-1, with D possibly TRBD1 on 5 matching bases. There are 15 residues in the CDR3. V lost 5 bases and J lost 1, with 14 bases in between. Germline CDR1 is SGHVS and CDR2 is FNYEAQ. The CDR3 coding sequence is TGTGCCAGCAGCCCCGCCGGGGCCGGGAACACTGAAGCTTTCTTT. Its protein is CASSPAGAGNTEAFF.

The chain employs TRBV7-3 and TRBJ2-3; D ambiguous. The CDR3 has 13 residues. Germline loops: CDR1 SGHTA, CDR2 FQGTGA. The ends were cut back, 6 bases at V and 1 base at J, with 8 bases in the middle. CDR3 sequence (DNA): TGTGCCAGCAGTTCTCTTGGCACAGATACGCAGTATTTT. This codes for CASSSLGTDTQYF.

CDR3 sequence reads: CASTDSTYEQYF. The CDR3 region has the DNA TGTGCCAGTACCGACAGTACCTACGAGCAGTACTTC. The chain is built from TRBV6-2 or TRBV6-3 and TRBJ2-7; weak D call: TRBD1 (5 bases). Trimming removed 9 bases at V and 2 bases at J, with 11 bases between. Looked up from germline, CDR1 is MNHEY and CDR2 is SVGEGT. The CDR3 runs to 12 residues.

The rearrangement links TRBV7-6 to TRBJ2-1; 9 bases agree with TRBD1. The germline V gene has CDR1 SGHVS and CDR2 FNYEAQ. This CDR3 has 16 amino acids. With 5 bases clipped from V and 7 bases from J, the junction kept 12 bases outside the gene matches. The CDR3 spells CASSPRDREFLNEQFF. In DNA, the CDR3 is TGTGCCAGCAGCCCCCGGGACAGGGAATTTCTGAATGAGCAGTTCTTC.

This sequence joins TRBV5-6 and TRBJ2-7, with D hard to call. Germline CDR1 SGHDT, CDR2 YYEEEE. V was trimmed by 0 bases and J by 6 bases, leaving 7 bases between them. CDR3 length equals 12 residues. The CDR3 DNA follows: TGTGCCAGCAGCTTGGGAAGTCTCGAGCAGTACTTC. As protein: CASSLGSLEQYF.

This clonotype turned up a few times. This CDR3 is CASSYFMAGTEAFF. Written as DNA, the CDR3 is TGTGCCAGCAGTTACTTCATGGCGGGCACTGAAGCTTTCTTT. The chain is built from TRBV6-2 or TRBV6-3 and TRBJ1-1, with D unclear. Germline loops: CDR1 MNHEY, CDR2 SVGEGT. This CDR3 is built from 14 residues. V gave up 1 base and J gave up 4 bases, with 10 bases separating them.

The rearrangement uses TRBV27 and TRBJ2-7, with TRBD1 matching 8 bases. V lost 6 bases to trimming and J lost 2 bases; unmatched junction nucleotides: 12. Germline loops: CDR1 MNHEY, CDR2 SMNVEV (reference sequence). CDR3 length: 16 amino acids. The CDR3 DNA reads TGTGCCAGCAGCTTCTACGGACAGGGAGTTCCCTACGAGCAGTACTTC. It yields the protein CASSFYGQGVPYEQYF.

The chain has TRBV20-1 and TRBJ2-7, with a possible D match to TRBD2 (5 bases). V was shortened by 3 bases and J by 2 bases, with 23 bases between the two germline ends. Germline-derived CDR1 and CDR2 are DFQATT and SNEGSKA (reference sequence). The length of the CDR3 is 17 residues. The CDR3 here is CSASLPPRNRRAYEQYF. CDR3 DNA sequence: TGCAGTGCTAGCCTTCCCCCTCGGAATAGGCGGGCCTACGAGCAGTACTTC.

This clonotype showed up many times. The DNA is omitted, as the CDR3 cannot be located on it reliably, and the CDR3 follows TCRdb's listing. V and J are TRBV21-1 and TRBJ2-6. TRBV21-1 is designated a pseudogene. The CDR3 spans 15 amino acids, including both terminal residues. This chain's CDR3 is CASSNVGAGANVLTF.

J is TRBJ2-1 and V is TRBV20-1, with TRBD2 as a possible D gene (6 bases). The CDR3 consists of 15 residues. The V gene lost 6 bases and the J gene lost 0 bases, with 15 bases spanning the gap. The germline CDR1 and CDR2 sequences are DFQATT and SNEGSKA (reference sequence). CDR3 coding DNA: TGCAGTGCCGACGGGGAAGCGGGCTCCTACAATGAGCAGTTCTTC. Its translation: CSADGEAGSYNEQFF.

This clonotype was observed a handful of times. This rearrangement joins TRBV7-2 to TRBJ2-7, with D perhaps TRBD2 (6 bases). Germline loops: CDR1 SGHTA, CDR2 FQGNSA. Trimming took 4 bases from V and 0 from J, leaving 10 bases between them. This CDR3 contains 14 residues. The CDR3 here is CASSSRLGSYEQYF. CDR3 bases: TGTGCCAGCAGCTCCAGACTAGGCTCCTACGAGCAGTACTTC.

This clonotype was counted ten times or more. V usage is TRBV29-1 and J usage is TRBJ2-1, with 11 bases that match TRBD1. Germline V gene lookup returns CDR1 SQVTM and CDR2 ANQGSEA. This CDR3 region has 13 residues. The V gene end was trimmed by 5 bases and the J gene end by 10 bases; junction bases not matched to a gene: 7. CDR3 region: CSVTGQGAGEQFF. DNA for the CDR3: TGCAGCGTTACAGGACAGGGGGCTGGGGAGCAGTTCTTC.

This clonotype occurred a few times. This chain joins TRBV12-3 or TRBV12-4 and TRBJ1-2; TRBD1 matches 8 bases. The length of the CDR3 is 12 residues. Losses at the gene ends were 7 bases for V and 7 bases for J; bases not matched to a gene: 5. This chain's CDR3 is CASNGDRPGYTF. In nucleotides, the CDR3 is TGTGCCAGCAACGGGGACAGGCCTGGCTACACCTTC.

This clonotype was recorded many times. The rearrangement uses TRBV5-1 and TRBJ2-7, with TRBD2 matching over 10 bases. Trimming cost V 0 bases and J 3 bases; bases outside gene matches: 3. The germline CDR1 and CDR2 sequences are SGHRS and YFSETQ. The CDR3 loop spans 15 amino acids. Here the CDR3 reads CASSLASGRGYEQYF. The CDR3 DNA is TGCGCCAGCAGCTTGGCTAGCGGGAGAGGCTACGAGCAGTACTTC.

The rearrangement links TRBV5-6 to TRBJ2-2; D is undetermined. This CDR3 region has 14 residues. The V gene lost 0 bases and the J gene lost 6 bases, with 9 bases spanning the gap. Germline V gene lookup returns CDR1 SGHDT and CDR2 YYEEEE. The CDR3 is CASSLASVSGELFF. CDR3 DNA sequence: TGTGCCAGCAGCTTGGCCTCTGTATCCGGGGAGCTGTTTTTT.

This clonotype was seen only a few times. The chain joins TRBV25-1 to TRBJ2-3; maybe TRBD1 (5 bases). This CDR3 is 17 amino acids long. Germline CDR1 MGHDK, CDR2 SYGVNS. The germline V and J ends were trimmed by 3 bases and 0 bases, with 16 bases remaining between them. The CDR3 DNA follows: TGTGCCAGCAGTGACCGACAGTCCCTGCGAAGCACAGATACGCAGTATTTT. Translating it yields CASSDRQSLRSTDTQYF.

V is TRBV10-3 and J is TRBJ2-5, with unresolved D. This CDR3 region has 15 residues. CDR1 is ENHRY and CDR2 is SYGVKD in the germline V gene. V was pared by 6 bases and J by 0 bases, with 14 bases between. This CDR3 reads CAIRESSAYQETQYF. The CDR3 DNA is TGTGCCATCAGAGAAAGCAGCGCGTACCAAGAGACCCAGTACTTC.

This clonotype was counted a few times. This rearrangement joins TRBV4-1 to TRBJ1-5; the D gene is possibly TRBD1 (5 bases). V lost 4 bases and J lost 5, with 18 bases in between. The germline CDR1 and CDR2 sequences are MGHRA and YSYEKL. The CDR3 sequence is 16 residues long. In DNA, the CDR3 is TGCGCCAGCAGCCCGGAGGGGCAGGGAAGGGATCAGCCCCAGCATTTT. This codes for CASSPEGQGRDQPQHF.

This clonotype was recorded at least ten times. The CDR3 region has the DNA TGCGCCAGCAGCTACCGGGACAGGGTAACCTACGAGCAGTACTTC. This sequence encodes CASSYRDRVTYEQYF. The V gene is TRBV5-1, the J gene TRBJ2-7; TRBD1 matches 9 bases. The V segment lost 3 bases and the J segment 2 bases; nucleotides outside the gene matches: 6. This CDR3 spans 15 amino acids. Germline V gene lookup returns CDR1 SGHRS and CDR2 YFSETQ.

This rearrangement joins TRBV5-1 to TRBJ2-2, with TRBD2 matching over 11 bases. J gave up 3 bases and V 4 bases, and 5 bases lay outside the gene matches. The CDR3 has 16 residues. From germline, CDR1 is SGHRS and CDR2 YFSETQ. The CDR3 spells CASSTTSGGYTGELFF. The CDR3 nucleotides are TGCGCCAGCAGCACTACTAGCGGGGGATACACCGGGGAGCTGTTTTTT.

This clonotype has a handful of counts. The chain recombines TRBV2 with TRBJ2-3, with no clear D. The CDR3 spans 14 residues. Between the trimmed V and J ends, which lost 1 base and 13 bases, there was a span of 18 bases. Per germline, CDR1 SNHLY and CDR2 FYNNEI. The CDR3 DNA reads as TGTGCCAGCAGTGAAGACGGGCCCTCCCCCCAAAAGTATTTT. It is translated as CASSEDGPSPQKYF.

The genes are TRBV25-1 and TRBJ1-3, with D perhaps matching TRBD1 (6 bases). The ends were cut back, 4 bases at V and 1 base at J, with 14 bases in the middle. CDR1 is MGHDK, CDR2 SYGVNS, per germline. The CDR3 covers 16 residues. CDR3 region: CASSGYTGISGNTIYF. DNA of the CDR3: TGTGCCAGCAGTGGGTATACAGGGATATCTGGAAACACCATATATTTT. The entire variable domain, with the rest obtained from reference TRBV25-1 and TRBJ1-3, is as follows: EADIYQTPRYLVIGTGKKITLECSQTMGHDKMYWYQQDPGMELHLIHYSYGVNSTEKGDLSSESTVSRIRTEHFPLTLESARPSHTSQYLCASSGYTGISGNTIYFGEGSWLTVV.

This chain joins TRBV9 and TRBJ2-1, with TRBD2 identical over 8 bases. The CDR3 totals 14 residues. Germline V gene sequence: CDR1 SGDLS, CDR2 YYNGEE. J gave up 5 bases and V 6 bases, and 7 bases lay outside the gene matches. DNA for the CDR3: TGTGCCAGCACCCCCGGGGGGGGCGACAATGAGCAGTTCTTC. Translating it yields CASTPGGGDNEQFF.

This clonotype has just a few counts. This sequence joins TRBV6-5 and TRBJ2-7, with a weak D call TRBD1 (6 bases). CDR1 is MNHEY, CDR2 SVGAGI, per germline. V was pared by 5 bases and J by 1 base, with 12 bases between. The CDR3 sequence is 14 residues long. The CDR3 spells CASSPRDTSYEQYF. As DNA, the CDR3 is TGTGCCAGCAGTCCCCGGGACACTTCCTACGAGCAGTACTTC.

The chain couples TRBV5-6 to TRBJ1-4; the D gene is possibly TRBD1 (5 bases). The V gene lost 3 bases and the J gene lost 7 bases, with 16 bases spanning the gap. Germline V gives CDR1 SGHDT, CDR2 YYEEEE. The CDR3 runs 15 residues. The CDR3 sequence: CASSSGDVETEKLFF. Here the CDR3 DNA reads TGTGCCAGCAGCTCCGGGGACGTGGAGACTGAAAAACTGTTTTTT.

The J gene is TRBJ2-1, the V gene TRBV7-9; the match to TRBD2 covers 9 bases. Trimming at V came to 3 bases and at J to 6 bases, leaving 9 bases not matched to a gene. Per the germline V gene, CDR1 is SEHNR and CDR2 is FQNEAQ (reference sequence). This CDR3 contains 16 residues. The CDR3 here is CASSLGGLAPPNEQFF. The DNA for the CDR3 is TGTGCCAGCAGCTTGGGCGGACTAGCGCCCCCCAATGAGCAGTTCTTC.

This clonotype was recorded at least ten times. V gene TRBV20-1 combines with J gene TRBJ2-3; 9 bases fit TRBD2. This CDR3 has 17 amino acids. Germline loops: CDR1 DFQATT, CDR2 SNEGSKA (reference sequence). J gave up 6 bases and V 5 bases, and 18 bases lay outside the gene matches. In nucleotides, the CDR3 is TGCAGTGCTTTTATTCTAGGGGTAGCGGGGGTCAACGATACGCAGTATTTT. Translating it yields CSAFILGVAGVNDTQYF.